This is a list of T cell receptor beta chains from one sample in a study of early T cells in non-severe SARS-CoV-2 infection. Via MiXCR, TCRdb re-called the 5' RACE reads, giving one row per CDR3 protein. The sample gives about 41,000 distinct CDR3 sequences, roughly 10% of which show up once; roughly 10% is in the top ten. The sample consisted of whole blood. All receptors come from an adult who was a healthcare worker with PCR-confirmed SARS-CoV-2 infection or an uninfected control (not recorded which). CDR3s include the opening cysteine and the closing phenylalanine or tryptophan. The D gene is left open where the match is weak. A row's size may be missing; if present it is once, few, many or a size class.

d_call j_call clone_size v_call cdr3_aa cdr3_nt
TRBD1 TRBJ2-7 many TRBV5-1 CASSLGGTGKTYEQYF TGCGCCAGCAGCTTGGGTGGGACAGGGAAGACCTACGAGCAGTACTTC
. TRBJ1-5 few TRBV6-5 CASSYSRDSNQPQHF TGTGCCAGCAGTTACTCGCGGGACAGCAATCAGCCCCAGCATTTT
TRBD2 TRBJ2-1 many TRBV7-6 CASSLGSGLSSYNEQFF TGTGCCAGCAGCTTAGGTAGCGGGCTAAGCTCCTACAATGAGCAGTTCTTC
. TRBJ2-2 . TRBV20-1 CSARKGRGGELFF TGCAGTGCTAGGAAAGGACGGGGCGGGGAGCTGTTTTTT
. TRBJ1-5 many TRBV11-2 CASSFDSSGNQPQHF TGTGCCAGCAGCTTTGACAGCTCAGGCAATCAGCCCCAGCATTTT
. TRBJ2-1 many TRBV28 CASSLANYHNEQFF TGTGCCAGCAGTTTGGCTAACTACCACAATGAGCAGTTCTTC
TRBD1 TRBJ1-6 many TRBV29-1 CSARTGNNSPLHF TGCAGCGCACGGACAGGGAATAATTCACCCCTCCACTTT
. TRBJ2-3 . TRBV7-3 CVSSTVNADTQYF TGTGTCAGCAGCACGGTAAACGCAGATACGCAGTATTTT
. TRBJ1-6 . TRBV27 CASSYGPHGNSPLHF TGTGCCAGCAGTTACGGGCCGCACGGGAATTCACCCCTCCACTTT
. TRBJ2-3 many TRBV5-4 CASSAQLASTDTQYF TGTGCCAGCAGCGCCCAATTAGCTAGCACAGATACGCAGTATTTT
. TRBJ2-7 . TRBV5-1 CASSFDVNYEQYF TGCGCCAGCAGCTTCGACGTGAACTACGAGCAGTACTTC
. TRBJ2-3 few TRBV10-2 CASSESSGASTDTQYF TGCGCCAGCAGTGAGTCTAGTGGGGCAAGCACAGATACGCAGTATTTT
. TRBJ2-2 . TRBV15 CATSWGAANTGELFF TGTGCCACCAGTTGGGGGGCCGCGAACACCGGGGAGCTGTTTTTT
. TRBJ2-5 few TRBV24-1 CATSETLTETQYF TGTGCCACCAGTGAGACACTGACGGAGACCCAGTACTTC
TRBD1 TRBJ2-2 few TRBV7-3 CASSPGQSRTGELFF TGTGCCAGCAGCCCGGGACAGTCCAGGACCGGGGAGCTGTTTTTT
. TRBJ2-7 many TRBV7-2 CASSLALGEQYF TGTGCCAGCAGCTTAGCACTGGGCGAGCAGTACTTC
TRBD1 TRBJ1-5 few TRBV3-1 CASSQRTGDNQPQHF TGTGCCAGCAGCCAGCGGACAGGGGACAATCAGCCCCAGCATTTT
. TRBJ2-3 few TRBV9 CASSAGTTTDTQYF TGTGCCAGCAGCGCCGGGACCACCACAGATACGCAGTATTTT
TRBD2 TRBJ2-1 few TRBV27 CASSRTSGGRRYNEQFF TGTGCCAGCAGCAGGACTAGCGGGGGGCGACGGTACAATGAGCAGTTCTTC
. TRBJ1-1 . TRBV6-2/TRBV6-3 CASSPGGAGAFF TGTGCCAGCAGCCCCGGGGGTGCGGGAGCTTTCTTT
TRBD2 TRBJ2-1 many TRBV4-2 CASSQRVQAGTSGGVGEQFF TGTGCCAGCAGCCAGAGGGTTCAAGCTGGGACTAGCGGGGGGGTGGGTGAGCAGTTCTTC
. TRBJ1-5 many TRBV9 CASSVDDGLQPQHF TGTGCCAGCAGCGTAGATGATGGGCTTCAGCCCCAGCATTTT
TRBD2 TRBJ2-3 many TRBV20-1 CSAPRLAPSPDTQYF TGCAGTGCGCCCCGACTAGCTCCCTCCCCGGATACGCAGTATTTT
TRBD1 TRBJ2-1 medium-sized TRBV11-1 CASSLLQGAIPVGEQFF TGTGCCAGCAGCTTACTGCAGGGGGCTATTCCAGTTGGTGAGCAGTTCTTC
. TRBJ2-5 many TRBV5-1 CASSLSPAAGQETQYF TGCGCCAGCAGCTTGTCGCCTGCAGCTGGCCAAGAGACCCAGTACTTC
. TRBJ1-1 many TRBV7-2 CASSQGMNTEAFF TGTGCCAGCAGCCAGGGCATGAACACTGAAGCTTTCTTT
. TRBJ2-5 . TRBV25-1 CASSDLGMGVETQYF TGTGCCAGCAGTGATTTGGGGATGGGAGTGGAGACCCAGTACTTC
. TRBJ2-2 few TRBV7-2 CASSLGVMAAGELFF TGTGCCAGCAGCTTAGGCGTCATGGCCGCCGGGGAGCTGTTTTTT
TRBD1 TRBJ2-1 many TRBV11-3 CASSLAGQTNNEQFF TGTGCCAGCAGCTTAGCGGGACAGACTAACAATGAGCAGTTCTTC
TRBD1 TRBJ1-5 . TRBV30 CAWSTKQGRQPQHF TGTGCCTGGAGTACAAAACAGGGGAGGCAGCCCCAGCATTTT
TRBD1 TRBJ2-1 few TRBV7-9 CASSLGAGGSNEQFF TGTGCCAGCAGCTTGGGCGCAGGGGGATCGAATGAGCAGTTCTTC
. TRBJ1-5 few TRBV30 CAWSYRGNQPQHF TGTGCCTGGAGTTACAGGGGCAATCAGCCCCAGCATTTT